A single count supports the clone carrying this T cell receptor (beta chain). Its antigen is not known. The source of the sample is a study of CD8+ T cells in alopecia areata. Findings and limits, study-wide: Mouse data revealed clearer TCR sharing than patient data did, a gap possibly tied to HLA.

Once RNA had been extracted, it was reverse transcribed into cDNA to act as the sequencing template. The assay was immunoSEQ multiplex PCR, and TCRdb's table has in-frame clones only and misses some. This table has around 150,000 clones, 62% appearing once. Per the germline V gene, CDR1 is SGHRS and CDR2 is YFSETQ. The CDR3 totals 14 residues. The V segment lost 0 bases and the J segment 4 bases; nucleotides outside the gene matches: 3. Investigators sorted PBMCs to obtain both CD4+ and CD8+ T cells. The chain combines TRBV5-1 with TRBJ2-7, with 8 nucleotides matching TRBD2. Sample: CD8+ T cells sorted from blood. The TCR originated in a human donor in good health. The CDR3 DNA sequence: TGCGCCAGCAGCTTGGCGGGAGGGCCGTACGAGCAGTACTTC. It is translated as CASSLAGGPYEQYF.